The 10 T cell receptor beta chains given below trace back to one sample, sequenced in a study of OX40 agonist ivuxolimab in advanced cancers. The library was made by the immunoSEQ multiplex PCR assay. TCRdb's version of the immuneACCESS table is confined to in-frame rearrangements and falls short of the full clone set. An unresolved V gene accounts for under half of the shortfall where checked; the remainder is of unknown origin. The sample table contains over 50,000 clones; only one count was recorded for more than 70% of them. Around 0.52% of the sample rests with the top ten. The input for sequencing was CD4+ or CD8+ T cells sorted from blood, taken in a trial of the OX40 agonist ivuxolimab. All receptors come from an adult with an advanced solid tumor such as melanoma, head and neck, liver or kidney cancer.

CDR3 coding DNA: TGTGCCAGTAGCTTGGGGCGAGCTGGGGATCAGCCCCAGCATTTT. This gives the protein CASSLGRAGDQPQHF. This chain joins TRBV19 and TRBJ1-5, with D perhaps matching TRBD1 (5 bases). Germline CDR1 reads LNHDA; CDR2 reads SQIVND (reference sequence). With 6 bases removed from V and 5 bases from J, the gap between germline ends came to 17 bases. The CDR3 loop spans 15 amino acids.

This chain joins TRBV19 and TRBJ1-1; possible D gene TRBD1, 6 bases. The germline V gene encodes CDR1 LNHDA and CDR2 SQIVND (reference sequence). The CDR3 totals 13 residues. The germline V and J ends were trimmed by 8 bases and 0 bases, with 10 bases remaining between them. DNA of the CDR3: TGTGCCAGTGTGGACAGAATGAACACTGAAGCTTTCTTT. Residues: CASVDRMNTEAFF.

CDR3: CAWSVSGRNTEAFF. CDR3 sequence (DNA): TGTGCCTGGAGTGTGTCGGGACGGAACACTGAAGCTTTCTTT. V is TRBV30 and J is TRBJ1-1; the D gene is possibly TRBD1 (5 bases). V was clipped by 0 bases and J by 1 base, with 9 bases between them. The CDR3 length is 14 residues. The germline V gene encodes CDR1 GTSNPN and CDR2 SVGIG (reference sequence).

The gene calls are TRBV5-4 and TRBJ2-3, with a tentative D call TRBD2 (6 bases). V was shortened by 0 bases and J by 1 base, with 9 bases between the two germline ends. The CDR3 runs to 15 residues. Germline CDR1 is SGHNT and CDR2 is YYREEE (reference sequence). The chain's CDR3 is CASSLGTGGTDTQYF. For the CDR3, the DNA is TGTGCCAGCAGCTTGGGGACGGGAGGCACAGATACGCAGTATTTT.

The chain uses TRBV15 and TRBJ1-1, with a weak D call TRBD1 (5 bases). This CDR3 region has 14 residues. V gave up 1 base and J gave up 5 bases, with 11 bases separating them. The V gene's germline CDR1 is LNHNV and CDR2 YYDKDF (reference sequence). The DNA of the CDR3 is TGTGCCACCAGCAGAGGCAGGGAGGGGACTGAAGCTTTCTTT. It translates to CATSRGREGTEAFF.

The V gene is TRBV7-2, the J gene TRBJ1-5; TRBD1 might be the D (5 bases). This CDR3 is built from 17 residues. The germline gives CDR1 SGHTA, CDR2 FQGNSA. With 6 bases removed from V and 1 base from J, the gap between germline ends came to 19 bases. CDR3: CASSWGGAERSNQPQHF. CDR3 in DNA: TGTGCCAGCAGTTGGGGCGGGGCTGAGAGAAGCAATCAGCCCCAGCATTTT.

The chain has TRBV4-2 and TRBJ1-1, with a possible D match to TRBD1 (5 bases). Germline V lookup: CDR1 LGHNA, CDR2 YNFKEQ. This CDR3 is built from 15 residues. With 5 bases removed from V and 4 bases from J, the gap between germline ends came to 17 bases. Here the CDR3 DNA reads TGTGCCAGCAGCGTCCGGGACTCCGGGGCCACTGAAGCTTTCTTT. Amino acid sequence: CASSVRDSGATEAFF.

This clone has more than one count but fewer than ten. The rearrangement links TRBV30 to TRBJ1-2; no definite D call. CDR1 and CDR2 from the germline V gene are GTSNPN and SVGIG (reference sequence). This CDR3 contains 14 residues. V was cut by 4 bases and J by 6 bases, with 18 bases left in between. The CDR3 sequence: CAWTVGQLLNGYTF. The DNA for the CDR3 is TGTGCCTGGACCGTTGGCCAGCTCCTTAATGGCTACACCTTC.

The genes are TRBV10-3 and TRBJ1-5; no definite D call. The CDR3 spans 16 residues. In germline, CDR1 is ENHRY, CDR2 SYGVKD. V lost 4 bases to trimming and J lost 9 bases, with 22 bases between them. The CDR3 loop is CAISASSTGPTGPQHF. The CDR3 DNA follows: TGTGCCATCAGTGCCTCCTCAACCGGGCCCACGGGGCCCCAGCATTTT.

In DNA form, the CDR3 reads TGTGCCAGCTCACCGAGGCGACAGGGGGACACCGGGGAGCTGTTTTTT. It translates to CASSPRRQGDTGELFF. J is TRBJ2-2 and V is TRBV18, with 9 bases matching TRBD1. This CDR3 spans 16 amino acids. CDR1 and CDR2 from the germline V gene are KGHSH and LQKENI. The junction had 5 bases not matched to a gene; V was cut back by 3 bases and J by 3 bases. Looking up the rest from reference TRBV18 and TRBJ2-2 gives the full variable domain: NAGVMQNPRHLVRRRGQEARLRCSPMKGHSHVYWYRQLPEEGLKFMVYLQKENIIDESGMPKERFSAEFPKEGPSILRIQQVVRGDSAAYFCASSPRRQGDTGELFFGEGSRLTVL.